A selection of T cell receptor beta chains follows, all from one sample in a study of shared clonotypes between healthy human individuals. Profiling relied on immunoSEQ multiplex PCR, and the TCRdb table lists in-frame clones only, not all of them. Of about 2 million clones listed, less than 95% are singletons. Material for sequencing was naive CD8+ T cells sorted from blood. The receptors derive from a man aged 18 to 30 in good health. The CDR3 runs from the conserved cysteine through the conserved F or W. D genes are given only for firm matches. Clone size appears in some rows only: once, few, many, or a class for an expanded clone.

clone size,D gene,V gene,J gene,CDR3 protein,CDR3 DNA
.,.,TRBV6-5,TRBJ2-3,CASSYSVESPDTQYF,TGTGCCAGCAGTTACTCGGTGGAGTCTCCAGATACGCAGTATTTT
.,TRBD1,TRBV9,TRBJ1-6,CASSGQGGDNSPLHF,TGTGCCAGCAGCGGACAGGGAGGGGATAATTCACCCCTCCACTTT
.,.,TRBV9,TRBJ1-1,CASSVGVVNTEAFF,TGTGCCAGCAGCGTCGGGGTCGTGAACACTGAAGCTTTCTTT
.,.,TRBV6-6,TRBJ2-1,CASSSGIEQFF,TGTGCCAGCAGTTCGGGGATTGAGCAGTTCTTC
.,.,TRBV7-8,TRBJ1-6,CASSLQGRQTDNSPLHF,TGTGCCAGCAGCTTACAGGGGAGACAGACCGATAATTCACCCCTCCACTTT
.,.,TRBV9,TRBJ2-1,CASSPVAGSYNEQFF,TGTGCCAGCAGCCCCGTAGCAGGTTCCTACAATGAGCAGTTCTTC
few,.,TRBV30,TRBJ1-5,CAWSVGNSNQPQHF,TGTGCCTGGAGTGTAGGGAATAGCAATCAGCCCCAGCATTTT
once,.,TRBV2,TRBJ1-1,CASSDIKNTEAFF,TGTGCCAGCAGCGATATCAAGAACACTGAAGCTTTCTTT
.,.,TRBV7-9,TRBJ2-7,CASSPKLEAGDEQYF,TGTGCCAGCAGCCCCAAATTAGAGGCCGGCGACGAGCAGTACTTC
once,TRBD1,TRBV6-1,TRBJ1-6,CASSEAIWGQSNSPLHF,TGTGCCAGCAGTGAAGCGATATGGGGACAGTCCAATTCACCCCTCCACTTT
once,TRBD1,TRBV28,TRBJ1-4,CASSRGQGVTNEKLFF,TGTGCCAGCAGTCGGGGACAGGGGGTGACTAATGAAAAACTGTTTTTT
.,TRBD2,TRBV2,TRBJ2-3,CASRRTSGRVEVPSSTDTQYF,TGTGCCAGCAGACGGACTAGCGGGAGGGTTGAGGTTCCAAGTAGCACAGATACGCAGTATTTT
.,.,TRBV2,TRBJ2-2,CASSEAGNIGELFF,TGTGCCAGCAGTGAAGCAGGCAACATCGGGGAGCTGTTTTTT
few,.,TRBV18,TRBJ1-2,CASSPGGGGYGYTF,TGTGCCAGCTCACCGGGGGGCGGTGGCTATGGCTACACCTTC
.,TRBD2,TRBV6-4,TRBJ2-7,CASSALAGGPVYEQYF,TGTGCCAGCAGTGCCCTAGCGGGGGGGCCGGTTTACGAGCAGTACTTC
.,.,TRBV6-1,TRBJ1-1,CASSERTREGEAFF,TGTGCCAGCAGTGAAAGGACGAGGGAGGGTGAAGCTTTCTTT
.,.,TRBV25-1,TRBJ2-1,CASSELVNNEQFF,TGTGCCAGCAGTGAATTAGTTAACAATGAGCAGTTCTTC
.,.,TRBV29-1,TRBJ2-3,CSVEDLDTYDPTDTQYF,TGCAGCGTTGAAGATCTAGACACCTACGACCCCACAGATACGCAGTATTTT
.,.,TRBV7-2,TRBJ1-1,CASSLGAGVRYTEAFF,TGTGCCAGCAGCTTAGGGGCAGGGGTTCGGTACACTGAAGCTTTCTTT
.,.,TRBV7-9,TRBJ2-7,CASSLEGTPSYEQYF,TGTGCCAGCAGCTTAGAGGGGACACCCTCCTACGAGCAGTACTTC
.,TRBD2,TRBV11-2,TRBJ2-7,CASSFQASGRYEQYF,TGTGCCAGCAGCTTCCAGGCTAGCGGGAGGTACGAGCAGTACTTC
many,.,TRBV10-3,TRBJ2-1,CAISDGNGELMGNEQFF,TGTGCCATCAGTGACGGGAATGGGGAATTAATGGGGAATGAGCAGTTCTTC
.,.,TRBV5-1,TRBJ2-7,CASAAPDGTYEQYF,TGCGCCAGCGCCGCCCCCGACGGTACCTACGAGCAGTACTTC
.,TRBD2,TRBV7-9,TRBJ2-1,CASSLALAGGIPNEQFF,TGTGCCAGCAGCTTAGCTCTAGCGGGAGGTATCCCCAATGAGCAGTTCTTC
.,TRBD1,TRBV2,TRBJ1-5,CATKDRGLWQPQHF,TGTGCCACCAAGGACAGGGGGCTCTGGCAGCCCCAGCATTTT
.,.,TRBV27,TRBJ2-7,CASSLSGSEQYF,TGTGCCAGCAGTTTATCAGGGTCGGAGCAGTACTTC
.,.,TRBV14,TRBJ2-3,CASSPLGETDTQYF,TGTGCCAGCAGCCCCCTGGGAGAAACAGATACGCAGTATTTT
.,TRBD1,TRBV6-1,TRBJ2-5,CASELPQGVQETQYF,TGTGCCAGCGAACTACCACAGGGGGTGCAAGAGACCCAGTACTTC
.,TRBD2,TRBV9,TRBJ2-5,CASSVGSGSGEETQYF,TGTGCCAGCAGCGTAGGAAGCGGGAGCGGGGAAGAGACCCAGTACTTC
once,.,TRBV28,TRBJ2-7,CASSFGDSYEQYF,TGTGCCAGCAGTTTCGGGGATTCCTACGAGCAGTACTTC
few,.,TRBV7-9,TRBJ1-5,CASSPGLVEPQHF,TGTGCCAGCAGCCCGGGCCTTGTGGAGCCCCAGCATTTT
.,.,TRBV28,TRBJ2-7,CASSPRRSYEQYF,TGTGCCAGCAGTCCCCGGCGCTCCTACGAGCAGTACTTC
.,TRBD1,TRBV7-9,TRBJ2-5,CASSLTGIGETQYF,TGTGCCAGCAGCCTGACAGGGATTGGGGAGACCCAGTACTTC
.,TRBD2,TRBV7-8,TRBJ2-1,CASSALTSGRYNEQFF,TGTGCCAGCAGCGCCCTGACTAGCGGGAGGTACAATGAGCAGTTCTTC
.,.,TRBV5-4,TRBJ2-1,CASSLSSELKNNEQFF,TGTGCCAGCAGCTTGTCCAGCGAATTGAAAAACAATGAGCAGTTCTTC
.,.,TRBV7-2,TRBJ1-5,CASSSGLYSNQPQHF,TGTGCCAGCAGCTCGGGACTCTATAGCAATCAGCCCCAGCATTTT